This T cell receptor beta chain comes out of a study of T cells after posttransplantation cyclophosphamide (dated by TCRdb to 2016 to 2017). With respect to the entire study: T cell repertoire reconstitution was tracked by TRB sequencing after myeloablative bone marrow transplantation in which posttransplantation cyclophosphamide was used as GVHD prophylaxis. Antigen receptor sequencing covered samples from 30 to 45 PTCy-treated patients and over 15 of their related bone marrow donors. Blood from every one of the approximately 30 PTCy patients who had 1-year posttransplant specimens underwent TRB sequencing. In 3 patients, up to about 3 additional blood samples taken between 2 and 5.2 years after transplant also underwent TRB sequencing, as did pretransplant blood from a handful of patients. Because TRA and TRB clonality correlated tightly in some 10 samples, the subsequent TCR analyses were limited to TRB only. Public TRB sequences were compared against a database of over 3,000 sequences linked to responses to pathogens, tumor antigens, self-antigens and alloantigens. The paper as a whole reports these results and caveats: The TRB repertoires of T cells infiltrating skin or GI tract showed only limited overlap with the TRB repertoires of T cells in blood. Across over 40 patients, TRB clonality was highly associated with recipient CMV seropositivity and CMV reactivation, and diversity in PTCy patients was similar to diversity in CNI/methotrexate controls. At 1-2 months, donor-recipient similarity was low but rose over the first year, and the later blood repertoires were often dominated by donor CD8+ memory clones.

The time point label, read with the paper, signifies: posttransplant day relative to BM transplant. The control cohort was about a dozen patients given myeloablative marrow transplants with methotrexate plus a calcineurin inhibitor, sampled 1 year after transplant. Peripheral blood and bone marrow mononuclear cells were isolated by Ficoll-Hypaque density centrifugation and cryopreserved. Genomic DNA was the input for TRB sequencing, which was run either with the immunoSEQ assay at survey resolution or with the hsTCRB kit. The authors processed their data as follows. The immunoSEQ software handled initial read processing, and the LymphoSeq R package was used for repertoire analyses. Clonality was computed as 1 minus normalized Shannon entropy, and a Gini coefficient was also calculated for each TRB dataset. To infer phenotypes in unsorted samples, TRB sequences from sorted subsets of the recipient or donor were mapped onto the unsorted samples of the same recipient. Drawn from immuneACCESS, this table holds only the in-frame rearrangements with V and J called that TCRdb kept. Clones are partly lost; checked studies trace under half to an unresolved V gene and leave the rest unexplained. For V, J and clone size, that table is used; D and trimming come from the DNA. In this sample the table shows about 10,000 clones, roughly 90% of which occur a single time. The ten largest clones represent roughly 29% of the sample.

For this clone: Its specific antigen is unknown. No quality values exist for individual bases; no much larger clone is one base distant.

The receptor was isolated from a male patient in his thirties who received an allogeneic stem cell transplant from an unrelated donor, was CMV-positive, and had no GVHD. After a transplant, some T cells may be the graft donor's own cells. Material: PBMCs, obtained after an allogeneic stem cell transplant with a calcineurin inhibitor and methotrexate.

The DNA sequence is TGTGCCAGTAGTATCGGGACAGGGACACTGCGTGGCTACACCTTC. It translates as CASSIGTGTLRGYTF. The V and J genes are TRBV19 and TRBJ1-2; 9 of the junction bases match TRBD1. Per the germline V gene (reference sequence), LNHDA is the CDR1 and SQIVND is the CDR2. The V end gives up 3 bases and the J end 7 bases, leaving 9 bases in the junction not matched to a gene. Inclusive of the bounding cysteine and phenylalanine, the CDR3 is 15 residues long. Solely the CDR3 DNA is kept, with 45 bases framed from the first base. Beyond the CDR3, the reference TRBV19 and TRBJ1-2 genes provide the residues; the full variable domain reads: DGGITQSPKYLFRKEGQNVTLSCEQNLNHDAMYWYRQDPGQGLRLIYYSQIVNDFQKGDIAEGYSVSREKKESFPLTVTSAQKNPTAFYLCASSIGTGTLRGYTFGSGTRLTVV.